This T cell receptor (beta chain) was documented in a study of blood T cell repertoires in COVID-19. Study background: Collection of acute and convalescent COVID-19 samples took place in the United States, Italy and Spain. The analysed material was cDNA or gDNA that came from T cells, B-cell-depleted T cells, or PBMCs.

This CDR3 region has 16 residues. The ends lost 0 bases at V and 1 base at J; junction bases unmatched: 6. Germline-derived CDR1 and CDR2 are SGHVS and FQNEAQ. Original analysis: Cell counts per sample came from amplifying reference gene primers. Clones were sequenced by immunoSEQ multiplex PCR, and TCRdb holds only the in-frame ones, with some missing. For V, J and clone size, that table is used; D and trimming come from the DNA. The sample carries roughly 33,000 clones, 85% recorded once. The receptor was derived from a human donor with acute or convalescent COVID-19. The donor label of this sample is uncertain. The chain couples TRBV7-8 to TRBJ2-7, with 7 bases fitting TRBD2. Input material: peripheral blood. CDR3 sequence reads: CASSLAGGTLSYEQYF. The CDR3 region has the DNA TGTGCCAGCAGCTTAGCCGGGGGGACCCTATCCTACGAGCAGTACTTC.